One T cell receptor beta chain is described in this entry. The antigen is unknown. This sample is part of a study of cytomegalovirus exposure and HLA in healthy donors. Points from the study as a whole: In terms of immune exposure information, only CMV serostatus was available.

The CDR3 is 13 amino acids. V lost 3 bases and J 6 bases, leaving 10 bases between the germline ends. CDR1 and CDR2 from the germline V gene are SGHDN and FVKESK. The PCR contained 60 Vbeta and 13 Jbeta primers. The method was immunoSEQ multiplex PCR; TCRdb's version includes in-frame clones alone and lacks a portion of them. The sample records roughly 120,000 clones, around 77% being singletons. The clonotype comes from a woman aged 40 to 50 in good health and CMV-seropositive. This chain uses TRBV14 with TRBJ2-3; a possible D gene is TRBD2 (6 bases). Sequencing input: PBMCs. DNA of the CDR3: TGTGCCAGCAGCCAGTTGGGGGGTGATACGCAGTATTTT. It encodes CASSQLGGDTQYF.